These T cell receptor beta chains were read from a single sample in a study of blood T cell repertoires in COVID-19. The method was immunoSEQ multiplex PCR; TCRdb's version includes in-frame clones alone and lacks a portion of them. In the table there are approximately 59,000 clones, about 81% of which are singletons. Sequenced material: peripheral blood. These receptor sequences come from a man older than 75 with acute or convalescent COVID-19. Both conserved end residues are part of each CDR3. Fields, in order: J gene, clone size, V gene, D gene, CDR3 DNA, CDR3 protein. D genes are given only for firm matches. Clone size, where shown, is once, few, many, or a class for clones that have expanded.

TRBJ2-7 | - | TRBV7-2 | TRBD2 | TGTGCCAGCAGCTTAGTAGCGGGGGTCTCCTACGAGCAGTACTTC | CASSLVAGVSYEQYF
TRBJ2-6 | - | TRBV10-3 | - | TGTGCCATCAGTGGAGGAGGGTCTGGGGCCAACGTCCTGACTTTC | CAISGGGSGANVLTF
TRBJ2-7 | - | TRBV19 | - | TGTGCCAGTAGCCGAAACAGGGATTCCGAGCAGTACTTC | CASSRNRDSEQYF
TRBJ1-3 | - | TRBV5-4 | - | TGTGCCAGCAGCTTGGCCACGAGGTCTGGAAACACCATATATTTT | CASSLATRSGNTIYF
TRBJ1-3 | - | TRBV4-1 | - | TGCGCCAGCAGCCAAGACCAGGGGCTCTCTGGAAACACCATATATTTT | CASSQDQGLSGNTIYF
TRBJ1-4 | - | TRBV4-2 | - | TGTGCCAGCAGCCAAGATCAACTTACCCTTGCAACTAATGAAAAACTGTTTTTT | CASSQDQLTLATNEKLFF
TRBJ2-3 | once | TRBV6-4 | TRBD2 | TGTGCCAGCAGCCTTGAAGCGGGAGGCACAGATACGCAGTATTTT | CASSLEAGGTDTQYF
TRBJ2-5 | - | TRBV5-1 | TRBD2 | TGCGCCAGCAGCTTGGCACGGGGGGGCGCCGGGGGAGAGACCCAGTACTTC | CASSLARGGAGGETQYF
TRBJ2-6 | once | TRBV2 | TRBD2 | TGTGCCAGCAGAACTAGCGGGGACGGTGGGGCCAACGTCCTGACTTTC | CASRTSGDGGANVLTF
TRBJ1-1 | - | TRBV18 | TRBD1 | TGTGCCAGCGGACAGGGTCAGAACACTGAAGCTTTCTTT | CASGQGQNTEAFF
TRBJ2-3 | few | TRBV13 | TRBD2 | TGTGCCAGCAGCTTACGACTAGCGGGGGTCCTCACAGATACGCAGTATTTT | CASSLRLAGVLTDTQYF
TRBJ2-2 | - | TRBV7-3 | - | TGTGCCAGCAGCCCTGCAGGGAACACCGGGGAGCTGTTTTTT | CASSPAGNTGELFF
TRBJ1-5 | few | TRBV11-1 | TRBD1 | TGTGCCAGCAGCCTTGACAGGGTGGGTGACAATCAGCCCCAGCATTTT | CASSLDRVGDNQPQHF
TRBJ2-5 | - | TRBV7-8 | - | TGTGCCAGCAGCTTAAATCTAGCCGCGACCCAGTACTTC | CASSLNLAATQYF
TRBJ2-7 | once | TRBV27 | TRBD1 | TGTGCCAGCAGTCCACGGACAGGGCCCGGCGAGCAGTACTTC | CASSPRTGPGEQYF
TRBJ1-1 | - | TRBV18 | - | TGTGCCAGCTCACCAGGACAAGTCCGATCAGGTGCAGCTTTCTTT | CASSPGQVRSGAAFF
TRBJ1-2 | - | TRBV28 | - | TGTGCCAGCCCTAAGACACCGAGAGGGTTGGAAGGCTACACCTTC | CASPKTPRGLEGYTF
TRBJ2-5 | - | TRBV19 | TRBD2 | TGTGCCAGTAGTAGTATCCGTGGGAGGGGACAAGAGACCCAGTACTTC | CASSSIRGRGQETQYF
TRBJ1-2 | - | TRBV4-1 | TRBD1 | TGCGCCAGCAGCCAAAACCGGGACAGGGGGGTTAACTATGGCTACACCTTC | CASSQNRDRGVNYGYTF
TRBJ2-1 | once | TRBV18 | TRBD2 | TGTGCCAGCTCACCAGTATCGGGGAGGGGTGTGAATGAGCAGTTCTTC | CASSPVSGRGVNEQFF
TRBJ2-6 | few | TRBV5-6 | - | TGTGCCAGCAGCGCAACAGCCTCTGGGGCCAACGTCCTGACTTTC | CASSATASGANVLTF
TRBJ2-1 | - | TRBV23-1 | TRBD2 | TGCGCCAGCAGTCACCCGACTAGCGGGAATGAGCAGTTCTTC | CASSHPTSGNEQFF
TRBJ1-3 | - | TRBV3-1/TRBV3-2 | TRBD1 | TGTGCCAGCAGCCCTCTCGGGACAGGGAACGGAGACACCATATATTTT | CASSPLGTGNGDTIYF
TRBJ2-5 | - | TRBV29-1 | TRBD1 | TGCAGCTCACGACAGGGGGGGGAGGAGACCCAGTACTTC | CSSRQGGEETQYF
TRBJ1-1 | - | TRBV30 | - | TGTGCCTCGACATCGTACGGTGAAGCTTTCTTT | CASTSYGEAFF